These T cell receptor beta chains were read from a single sample in a study of T cell responses to AZD1222 COVID-19 vaccine. Assay: immunoSEQ multiplex PCR; the TCRdb copy retains only in-frame clones and omits some. The sample lists 150,000 to 160,000 clones, 75% to 90% occurring once. Material: peripheral blood, obtained after recovery from COVID-19. Receptors were obtained from an adult who had recovered from COVID-19. Both conserved end residues are trimmed from each CDR3.

J gene | V gene | CDR3 protein
TRBJ1-1 | TRBV2 | ASSEERGQLGF
TRBJ2-7 | TRBV4-3 | ASSHSGASSYEQY
TRBJ1-4 | TRBV19 | ASRGREEKLF
TRBJ1-1 | TRBV5-1 | ASSLGMNTEAF
TRBJ2-3 | TRBV5-1 | ASSLGGLAGGSTDTQY
TRBJ2-3 | TRBV7-3 | ASSLGQGRTDTQY
TRBJ2-1 | TRBV28 | ASSSSTQF
TRBJ1-2 | TRBV11-2 | ASSPQGRNYGYT
TRBJ1-1 | TRBV2 | ASTLNTEAF
TRBJ1-1 | TRBV2 | ASSRENTEAF
TRBJ2-7 | TRBV29-1 | SVETRTSEYSSYEQY
TRBJ1-5 | TRBV15 | ATSRGGTEDQPQH
TRBJ1-6 | TRBV11-2 | ASSSGSSYNSPLH
TRBJ1-4 | TRBV19 | ASSPGLNFATNEKLF
TRBJ2-7 | TRBV12-2 | ASRLADRGQAYEQY
TRBJ1-2 | TRBV7-9 | ASSLAATENYGYT